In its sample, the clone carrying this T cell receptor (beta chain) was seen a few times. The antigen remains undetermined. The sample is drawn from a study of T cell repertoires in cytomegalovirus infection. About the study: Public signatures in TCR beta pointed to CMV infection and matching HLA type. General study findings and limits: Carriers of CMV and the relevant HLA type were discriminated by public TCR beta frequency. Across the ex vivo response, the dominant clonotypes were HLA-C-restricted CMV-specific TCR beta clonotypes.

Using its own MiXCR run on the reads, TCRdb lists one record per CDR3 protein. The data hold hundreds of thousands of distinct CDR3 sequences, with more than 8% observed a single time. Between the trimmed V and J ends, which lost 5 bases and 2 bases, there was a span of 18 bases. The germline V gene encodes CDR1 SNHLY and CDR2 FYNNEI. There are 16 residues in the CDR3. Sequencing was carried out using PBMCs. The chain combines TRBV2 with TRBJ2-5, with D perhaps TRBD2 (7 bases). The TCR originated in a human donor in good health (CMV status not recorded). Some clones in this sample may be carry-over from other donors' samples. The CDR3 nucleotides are TGTGCCAGCAGTTTAAATACGGGGGGCCTACAAGAGACCCAGTACTTC. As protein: CASSLNTGGLQETQYF.